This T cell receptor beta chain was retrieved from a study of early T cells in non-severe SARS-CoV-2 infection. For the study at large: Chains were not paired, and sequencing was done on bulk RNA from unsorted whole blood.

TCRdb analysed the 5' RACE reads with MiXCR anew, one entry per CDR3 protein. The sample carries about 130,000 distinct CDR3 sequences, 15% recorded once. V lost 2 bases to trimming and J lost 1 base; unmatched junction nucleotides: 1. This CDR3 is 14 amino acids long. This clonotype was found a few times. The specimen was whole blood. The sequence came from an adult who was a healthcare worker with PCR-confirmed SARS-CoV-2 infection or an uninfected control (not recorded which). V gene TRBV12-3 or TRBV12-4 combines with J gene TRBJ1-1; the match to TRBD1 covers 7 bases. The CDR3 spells CASSLRTGNTEAFF. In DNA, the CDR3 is TGTGCCAGCAGTTTAAGGACAGGGAACACTGAAGCTTTCTTT.